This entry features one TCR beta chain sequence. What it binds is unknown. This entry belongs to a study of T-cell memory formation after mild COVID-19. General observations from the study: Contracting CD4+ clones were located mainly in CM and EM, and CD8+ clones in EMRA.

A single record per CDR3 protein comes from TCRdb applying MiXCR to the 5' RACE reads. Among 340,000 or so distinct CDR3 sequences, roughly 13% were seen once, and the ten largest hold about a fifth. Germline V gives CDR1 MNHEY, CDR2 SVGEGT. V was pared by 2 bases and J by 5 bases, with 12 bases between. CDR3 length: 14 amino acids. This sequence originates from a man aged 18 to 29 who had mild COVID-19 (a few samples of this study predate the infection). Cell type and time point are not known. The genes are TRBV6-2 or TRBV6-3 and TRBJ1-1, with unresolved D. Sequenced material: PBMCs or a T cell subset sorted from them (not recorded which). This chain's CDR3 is CASSYTGPRTEAFF. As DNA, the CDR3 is TGTGCCAGCAGTTACACCGGACCGCGGACTGAAGCTTTCTTT.